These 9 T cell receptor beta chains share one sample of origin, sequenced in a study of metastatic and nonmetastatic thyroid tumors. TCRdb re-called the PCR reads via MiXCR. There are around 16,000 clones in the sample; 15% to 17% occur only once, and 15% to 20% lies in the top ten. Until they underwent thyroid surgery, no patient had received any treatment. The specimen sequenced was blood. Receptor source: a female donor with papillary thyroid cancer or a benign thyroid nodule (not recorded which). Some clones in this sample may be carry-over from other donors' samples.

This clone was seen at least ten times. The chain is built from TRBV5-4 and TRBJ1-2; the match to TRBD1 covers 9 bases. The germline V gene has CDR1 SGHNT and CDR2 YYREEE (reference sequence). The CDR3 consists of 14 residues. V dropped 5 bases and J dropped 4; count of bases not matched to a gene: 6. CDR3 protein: CASRNRGRSYGYTF. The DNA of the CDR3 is TGTGCCAGCAGAAACAGGGGGCGAAGCTATGGCTACACCTTC.

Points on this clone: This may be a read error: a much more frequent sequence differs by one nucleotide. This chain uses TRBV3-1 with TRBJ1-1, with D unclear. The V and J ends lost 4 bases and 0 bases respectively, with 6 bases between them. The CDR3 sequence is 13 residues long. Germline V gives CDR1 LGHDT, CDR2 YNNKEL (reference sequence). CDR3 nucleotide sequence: TGTGCCAGCAGCCGGAAGGTGAACACTGAAGCTTTCTTT. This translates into CASSRKVNTEAFF. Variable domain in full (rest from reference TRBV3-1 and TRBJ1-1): DTAVSQTPKYLVTQMGNDKSIKCEQNLGHDTMYWYKQDSKKFLKIMFSYNNKELIINETVPNRFSPKSPDKAHLNLHINSLELGDSAVYFCASSRKVNTEAFFGQGTRLTVV.

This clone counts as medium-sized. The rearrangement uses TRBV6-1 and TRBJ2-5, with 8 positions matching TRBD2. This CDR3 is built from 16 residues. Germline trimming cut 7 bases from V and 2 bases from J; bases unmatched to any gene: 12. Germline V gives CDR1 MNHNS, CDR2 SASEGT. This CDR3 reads CASTPGGGRSQETQYF. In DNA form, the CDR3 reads TGTGCCAGCACCCCCGGGGGGGGACGATCACAAGAGACCCAGTACTTC.

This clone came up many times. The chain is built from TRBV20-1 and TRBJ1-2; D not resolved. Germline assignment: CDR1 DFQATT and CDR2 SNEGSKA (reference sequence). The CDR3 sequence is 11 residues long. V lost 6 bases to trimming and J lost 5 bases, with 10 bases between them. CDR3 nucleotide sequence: TGCAGTGCCCCGGACGAGTATGGCTACACCTTC. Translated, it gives CSAPDEYGYTF.

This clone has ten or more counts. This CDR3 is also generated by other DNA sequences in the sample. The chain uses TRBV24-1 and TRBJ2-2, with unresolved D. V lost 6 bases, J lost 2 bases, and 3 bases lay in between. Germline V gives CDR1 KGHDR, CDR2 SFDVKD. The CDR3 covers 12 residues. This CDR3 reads CATSRNTGELFF. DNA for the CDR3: TGTGCCACCAGTAGAAACACCGGGGAGCTGTTTTTT.

The CDR3 region is CASSFKGRGETQYF. In DNA, the CDR3 is TGTGCCAGCAGTTTTAAGGGGCGGGGAGAGACCCAGTACTTC. The V gene is TRBV27, the J gene TRBJ2-5, with D tentatively TRBD2 (6 bases). Trimming stripped 3 bases from V and 4 bases from J, with 12 bases between. From germline, CDR1 is MNHEY and CDR2 SMNVEV (reference sequence). The CDR3 has 14 residues.

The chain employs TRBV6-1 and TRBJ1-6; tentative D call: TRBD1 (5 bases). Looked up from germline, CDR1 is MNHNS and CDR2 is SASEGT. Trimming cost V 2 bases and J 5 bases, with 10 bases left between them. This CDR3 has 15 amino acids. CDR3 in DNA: TGTGCCAGCAGTGAACAGGGAGGGAATAATTCACCCCTCCACTTT. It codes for CASSEQGGNNSPLHF.

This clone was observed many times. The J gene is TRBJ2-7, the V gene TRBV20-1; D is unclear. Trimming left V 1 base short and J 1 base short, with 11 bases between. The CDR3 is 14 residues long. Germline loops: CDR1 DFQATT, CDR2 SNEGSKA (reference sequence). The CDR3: CSARVQVGSYEQYF. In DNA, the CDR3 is TGCAGTGCTAGAGTCCAGGTTGGGTCCTACGAGCAGTACTTC.

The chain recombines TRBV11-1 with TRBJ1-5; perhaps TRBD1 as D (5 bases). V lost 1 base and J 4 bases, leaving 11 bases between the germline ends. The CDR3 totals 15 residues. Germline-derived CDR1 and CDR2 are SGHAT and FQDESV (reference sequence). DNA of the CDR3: TGTGCCAGCAGCTTAGGACGAGGGGCTAATCAGCCCCAGCATTTT. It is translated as CASSLGRGANQPQHF. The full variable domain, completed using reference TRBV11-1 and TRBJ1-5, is EAEVAQSPRYKITEKSQAVAFWCDPISGHATLYWYRQILGQGPELLVQFQDESVVDDSQLPKDRFSAERLKGVDSTLKIQPAELGDSAMYLCASSLGRGANQPQHFGDGTRLSIL.